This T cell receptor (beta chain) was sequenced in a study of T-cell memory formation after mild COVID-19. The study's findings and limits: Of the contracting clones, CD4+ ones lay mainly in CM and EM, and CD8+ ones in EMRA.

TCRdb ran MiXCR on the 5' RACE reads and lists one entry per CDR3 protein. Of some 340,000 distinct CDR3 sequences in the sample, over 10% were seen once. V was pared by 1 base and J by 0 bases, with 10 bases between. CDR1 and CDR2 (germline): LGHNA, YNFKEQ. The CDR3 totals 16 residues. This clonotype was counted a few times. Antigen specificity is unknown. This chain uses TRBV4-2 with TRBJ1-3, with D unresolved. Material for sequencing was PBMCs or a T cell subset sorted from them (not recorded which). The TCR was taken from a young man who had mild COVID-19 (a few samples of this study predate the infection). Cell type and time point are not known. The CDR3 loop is CASSQGHGYSGNTIYF. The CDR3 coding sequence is TGTGCCAGCAGCCAAGGTCACGGTTACTCTGGAAACACCATATATTTT.